This T cell receptor (beta chain) is drawn from a study of shared clonotypes between healthy human individuals. Across the whole study: The people who gave samples were a couple of women and a few men aged 18 to 49.

Deep-level assay runs were performed. The protocol was immunoSEQ multiplex PCR, while the TCRdb copy is restricted to in-frame clones and leaves out a portion. Counted here are hundreds of thousands of clones, approximately 71% occurring once; the ten biggest clones make up more than 10%. There are 14 residues in the CDR3. With V trimmed by 5 bases and J by 5 bases, 8 bases remained unmatched. Germline lookup yields CDR1 LNHDA and CDR2 SQIVND (reference sequence). This chain links TRBV19 with TRBJ2-5, with TRBD2 identical over 7 bases. Sequencing used PBMCs. The TCR was taken from a woman aged 40 to 50 in good health. Some clones in this sample may be carry-over from other donors' samples. CDR3 DNA: TGTGCCAGTAGTGTCGAGCGGGAACGTGAGACCCAGTACTTC. This encodes CASSVERERETQYF. Full variable domain (missing parts from reference TRBV19 and TRBJ2-5): DGGITQSPKYLFRKEGQNVTLSCEQNLNHDAMYWYRQDPGQGLRLIYYSQIVNDFQKGDIAEGYSVSREKKESFPLTVTSAQKNPTAFYLCASSVERERETQYFGPGTRLLVL.